This T cell receptor (beta chain) comes out of a study of T cell repertoires in cytomegalovirus infection. Study-level background: Indicated by public TCR beta signatures were CMV infection and matching HLA type.

Study-level findings and limits: CMV-specific TCR beta clonotypes restricted by HLA-C dominated the ex vivo response. Carriers of CMV and the relevant HLA type were discriminated by public TCR beta frequency.

The sample holds many counts of this clonotype. Its antigen is not identified. One entry per CDR3 protein, called by TCRdb with MiXCR from the reads. The data contain about 260,000 distinct CDR3 sequences, roughly 9% of them singletons. CDR1 and CDR2 (germline): SGHTA, FQGNSA. This CDR3 has 16 residues. Unmatched junction bases numbered 1, after V lost 5 bases and J lost 0 bases. The TCR comes from a human donor in good health (CMV status not recorded). Some clones in this sample may be carry-over from other donors' samples. Sequenced sample: PBMCs. V gene TRBV7-2 combines with J gene TRBJ2-1; 13 bases agree with TRBD2. The CDR3 here is CASSGLAGDSYNEQFF. CDR3 coding DNA: TGTGCCAGCAGCGGACTAGCGGGAGACTCCTACAATGAGCAGTTCTTC.